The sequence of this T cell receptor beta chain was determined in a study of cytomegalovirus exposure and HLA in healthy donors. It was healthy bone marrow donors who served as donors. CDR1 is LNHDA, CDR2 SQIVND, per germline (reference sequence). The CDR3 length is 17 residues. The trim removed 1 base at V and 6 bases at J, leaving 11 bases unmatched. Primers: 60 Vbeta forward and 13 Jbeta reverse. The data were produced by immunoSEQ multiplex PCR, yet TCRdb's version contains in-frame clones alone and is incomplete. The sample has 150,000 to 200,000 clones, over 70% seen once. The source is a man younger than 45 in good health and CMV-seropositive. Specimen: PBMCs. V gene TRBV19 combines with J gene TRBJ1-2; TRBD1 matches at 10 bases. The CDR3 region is CASSIVRPGDRGHGYTF. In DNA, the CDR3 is TGTGCCAGTAGTATAGTACGCCCGGGGGACAGGGGTCATGGCTACACCTTC.